This T cell receptor beta chain was identified in a study of blood T cell repertoires in COVID-19. Across the whole study: Acute and convalescent COVID-19 specimens originated in the United States, Italy and Spain. The cDNA or gDNA used as material had been derived from T cells, B-cell-depleted T cells, or PBMCs.

Seattle patients were enrolled while actively infected and followed longitudinally. This clone has more than one count but fewer than ten. The V gene lost 4 bases and the J gene lost 2 bases, with 12 bases spanning the gap. The germline V gene encodes CDR1 SGHRS and CDR2 YFSETQ. The CDR3 contains 14 residues. Methods used by the authors: Nucleated cell counts were estimated from reference gene primer amplification. Sequencing was performed with immunoSEQ multiplex PCR; in TCRdb, only in-frame clones are kept and a portion is missing. V, J and clone size are those of that table, while D and trimming were read from the DNA. This table holds about 58,000 clones, 81% found once.

The sequence derives from a man in his sixties with COVID-19, enrolled during active disease. The rearrangement uses TRBV5-1 and TRBJ1-2, with D perhaps TRBD1 (5 bases). Specimen: peripheral blood. CDR3 amino acids: CASSPPRGNYGYTF. CDR3 DNA sequence: TGCGCCAGCAGCCCCCCACGGGGGAACTATGGCTACACCTTC.